Below, 9 T cell receptor beta chains from the same sample are listed, as sequenced in a study of graft-versus-host responses after intestinal transplantation. The repertoire was sequenced with immunoSEQ multiplex PCR; TCRdb's copy has only in-frame clones and lacks some. The table shows about 130,000 clones, with roughly 92% occurring only once. The antigens for these receptors are not known. This specimen consisted of unstimulated CD4+ T cells sorted from spleen or lymph node cells, obtained before intestinal transplant. The receptors were gathered from a human donor who received an intestinal transplant.

The V gene is TRBV18, the J gene TRBJ2-7; D is perhaps TRBD1 or TRBD2 (5 bases each). Trimming stripped 5 bases from V and 4 bases from J, with 18 bases between. This CDR3 is 15 amino acids long. CDR1 and CDR2 (germline): KGHSH, LQKENI. CDR3 sequence: CASSSTGTQTYEQYF. The CDR3 DNA follows: TGTGCCAGCTCATCAACCGGGACCCAAACTTACGAGCAGTACTTC. Drawing the rest from reference TRBV18 and TRBJ2-7, the complete variable domain is NAGVMQNPRHLVRRRGQEARLRCSPMKGHSHVYWYRQLPEEGLKFMVYLQKENIIDESGMPKERFSAEFPKEGPSILRIQQVVRGDSAAYFCASSSTGTQTYEQYFGPGTRLTVT.

This chain links TRBV7-9 with TRBJ2-7, with TRBD1 matching over 7 bases. CDR1 and CDR2 (germline): SEHNR, FQNEAQ (reference sequence). The CDR3 is 14 residues long. V gave up 3 bases and J gave up 6 bases; unmatched junction bases: 8. CDR3 sequence (DNA): TGTGCCAGCAGCTTTACGGGACAGAGATCCGAGCAGTACTTC. Translation: CASSFTGQRSEQYF. Combining the CDR3 with reference TRBV7-9 and TRBJ2-7 gives the whole variable domain DTGVSQNPRHKITKRGQNVTFRCDPISEHNRLYWYRQTLGQGPEFLTYFQNEAQLEKSRLLSDRFSAERPKGSFSTLEIQRTEQGDSAMYLCASSFTGQRSEQYFGPGTRLTVT.

This clone has a single count. The chain has TRBV11-2 and TRBJ1-2; no reliable D call. This CDR3 comprises 13 residues. Per the germline V gene, CDR1 is SGHAT and CDR2 is FQNNGV. With 3 bases removed from V and 5 bases from J, the gap between germline ends came to 10 bases. CDR3 in amino acids: CASSFVAGYGYTF. In DNA form, the CDR3 reads TGTGCCAGCAGCTTTGTCGCGGGGTATGGCTACACCTTC.

The chain carries TRBV29-1 and TRBJ2-3, with TRBD2 matching over 11 bases. V lost 6 bases to trimming and J lost 2 bases; unmatched junction nucleotides: 4. Germline V lookup: CDR1 SQVTM, CDR2 ANQGSEA. The CDR3 spans 14 residues. Written as DNA, the CDR3 is TGCAGCGTCCGTAGCGGGGGGGACACAGATACGCAGTATTTT. It specifies CSVRSGGDTDTQYF.

This chain connects TRBV5-1 to TRBJ1-4, with D hard to call. The germline V and J ends were trimmed by 6 bases and 0 bases, with 6 bases remaining between them. The germline V gene encodes CDR1 SGHRS and CDR2 YFSETQ. The CDR3 covers 13 residues. The CDR3 nucleotides are TGCGCCAGCACGTTTGCAACTAATGAAAAACTGTTTTTT. Translated, it gives CASTFATNEKLFF. The whole variable domain, remainder taken from reference TRBV5-1 and TRBJ1-4, is KAGVTQTPRYLIKTRGQQVTLSCSPISGHRSVSWYQQTPGQGLQFLFEYFSETQRNKGNFPGRFSGRQFSNSRSEMNVSTLELGDSALYLCASTFATNEKLFFGSGTQLSVL.

The CDR3 region is CASSLPGSGNTIYF. The CDR3 nucleotides read TGCGCCAGCAGCCTGCCGGGGTCTGGAAACACCATATATTTT. V gene TRBV10-2 combines with J gene TRBJ1-3; D is undetermined. V was shortened by 6 bases and J by 1 base, with 10 bases between the two germline ends. The CDR3 consists of 14 residues. In germline, CDR1 is WSHSY, CDR2 SAAADI.

The chain recombines TRBV9 with TRBJ1-4; D call uncertain. The CDR3 runs to 13 residues. The V end was cut by 0 bases, the J end by 8 bases, with 8 bases between. CDR1 is SGDLS and CDR2 is YYNGEE in the germline V gene. DNA of the CDR3: TGTGCCAGCAGCGTAGCGGTCGGCGAAAAACTGTTTTTT. Amino acids: CASSVAVGEKLFF. Full variable domain (outside the CDR3, taken from reference TRBV9 and TRBJ1-4): DSGVTQTPKHLITATGQRVTLRCSPRSGDLSVYWYQQSLDQGLQFLIQYYNGEERAKGNILERFSAQQFPDLHSELNLSSLELGDSALYFCASSVAVGEKLFFGSGTQLSVL.

The chain has TRBV7-9 and TRBJ1-5, with D unresolved. In germline, CDR1 is SEHNR, CDR2 FQNEAQ (reference sequence). The V end was cut by 5 bases, the J end by 4 bases, with 9 bases between. This CDR3 spans 13 amino acids. The CDR3 protein is CASSADGNQPQHF. As DNA, the CDR3 is TGTGCCAGCAGCGCGGACGGGAATCAGCCCCAGCATTTT.

This rearrangement joins TRBV27 to TRBJ2-3; TRBD2 agrees at 8 bases. After removal of 2 bases from V and 5 bases from J, the junction contained 3 bases not matched to a gene. Germline CDR1 reads MNHEY; CDR2 reads SMNVEV (reference sequence). This CDR3 has 14 residues. The CDR3 DNA is TGTGCCAGCAGTTTAAGTCTAGCGGGAGATACGCAGTATTTT. Translated, it gives CASSLSLAGDTQYF.